The entry below gives a single TCR beta chain sequence along with its context. V was shortened by 5 bases and J by 1 base, with 12 bases between the two germline ends. Per germline, CDR1 LNHDA and CDR2 SQIVND (reference sequence). CDR3 size: 15 residues. Random hexamers served to reverse transcribe roughly 0.5 to 1 ug RNA. Across 54 Vbeta and 13 Jbeta, immunoSEQ multiplex PCR amplified TCR beta CDR3. TCRdb recomputed calls from the immunoSEQ multiplex PCR reads with MiXCR, one row per CDR3 protein. The table shows around 190,000 distinct CDR3 sequences, with approximately 95% occurring only once. This sample is drawn from a study of CD8 T cells in Susac syndrome. TCR beta sequencing was performed on blood CD8+ and CD4+ T cells. The controls, all healthy donors, were matched for age and sex. Both CD4+ and CD8+ T cells were negatively isolated, and TEMRA cells underwent FACS enrichment.

The receptor's source is a human donor in good health. The chain recombines TRBV19 with TRBJ1-5; possibly TRBD1 for D (5 bases). The source material was CD4+ T cells from PBMCs. CDR3 residues: CASSPNRDSNQPQHF. DNA for the CDR3: TGTGCCAGTAGTCCCAACCGGGACAGCAATCAGCCCCAGCATTTT.